A single sample is the source of the 21 T cell receptor beta chains below, sequenced in a study of graft-versus-host responses after intestinal transplantation (dated by TCRdb to about 2021). The sample's time point label, decoded: cells obtained before transplantation from donor or recipient. The library relied on the immunoSEQ multiplex PCR assay. TCRdb holds this immuneACCESS table with in-frame rearrangements only. Some clones are missing; in checked studies, unresolved V genes explain under half, and the rest has no known cause. The sample table shows about 11,000 clones, and approximately 31% are seen once. Approximately 1.9% of the sample is in the top ten clones. Source: alloreactive CD4+ T cells from a mixed lymphocyte reaction culture, taken before transplantation. The sample's cell subset or site label, in plain terms: CFSE-low proliferating T cells sorted from roughly 6-day pre-transplant mixed lymphocyte reaction (GvH or HvG direction). The receptors stem from a human patient who was an organ donor for intestinal transplantation.

V usage is TRBV7-2 and J usage is TRBJ2-7; weak D call: TRBD2 (6 bases). The V gene's germline CDR1 is SGHTA and CDR2 FQGNSA. Trimming took 0 bases from V and 7 from J, leaving 13 bases between them. The CDR3 is made up of 14 amino acids. This chain's CDR3 is CASSLAGEVGEQYF. In DNA, the CDR3 is TGTGCCAGCAGCTTAGCGGGGGAGGTCGGGGAGCAGTACTTC.

This clone was observed once. V usage is TRBV29-1 and J usage is TRBJ2-7, with D perhaps matching TRBD1 (6 bases). Germline CDR1 SQVTM, CDR2 ANQGSEA. The CDR3 consists of 14 residues. With 7 bases removed from V and 6 bases from J, the gap between germline ends came to 22 bases. The CDR3 spells CSAHTGSGVSEQYF. The CDR3 DNA is TGCAGCGCTCATACAGGGTCTGGAGTGAGCGAGCAGTACTTC.

Only a few counts were recorded for this clone. An end of the junction differs from the germline gene, which may be a read error. This chain connects TRBV9 to TRBJ1-5; 8 bases align to TRBD1. In germline, CDR1 is SGDLS, CDR2 YYNGEE. The CDR3 is made up of 19 amino acids. CDR3 protein: CASSPHRGQVMLKQSAPAF. The CDR3 DNA reads TGTGCCAGCAGCCCCCACCGGGGACAGGTAATGTTAAAGCAATCAGCCCCAGCATTT.

The chain couples TRBV5-1 to TRBJ2-2; 8 bases map to TRBD2. Germline V gene data show CDR1 as SGHRS and CDR2 as YFSETQ. The CDR3 covers 15 residues. V gave up 3 bases and J gave up 3 bases; unmatched junction bases: 4. DNA of the CDR3: TGCGCCAGCAGCTCCTATAGCGGGGACACCGGGGAGCTGTTTTTT. It is translated as CASSSYSGDTGELFF.

The V gene is TRBV6-6, the J gene TRBJ2-7; the D gene is possibly TRBD1 (6 bases). In germline, CDR1 is MNHNY, CDR2 SVGAGI (reference sequence). This CDR3 is 14 amino acids long. V gave up 7 bases and J gave up 3 bases, with 16 bases separating them. CDR3 region: CASITTRGYYEQYF. The DNA of the CDR3 is TGTGCCAGCATTACGACCAGGGGATACTACGAGCAGTACTTC.

This chain links TRBV27 with TRBJ1-2, with 7 bases matching TRBD1. Germline CDR1 reads MNHEY; CDR2 reads SMNVEV (reference sequence). J lost 3 bases, V lost 4 bases, and 11 bases had no gene match. The CDR3 has 16 amino acids. The CDR3 reads CASSSTGTYLDYGYTF. The CDR3 DNA sequence: TGTGCCAGCAGTTCGACAGGGACCTACCTGGACTATGGCTACACCTTC.

This rearrangement joins TRBV7-6 to TRBJ2-3; possible D gene TRBD2, 7 bases. The CDR3 runs 15 residues. Trimming took off 2 bases at V and 6 bases at J, with 15 bases between the two ends. The germline CDR1 and CDR2 sequences are SGHVS and FNYEAQ. The chain's CDR3 is CASSLSGGTMDTQYF. In DNA, the CDR3 is TGTGCCAGCAGCTTATCGGGGGGCACGATGGATACGCAGTATTTT.

This clone qualifies as medium-sized (0.01 to 0.1%). The chain links TRBV7-3 to TRBJ2-7; D gene uncertain. The CDR3 runs 13 residues. Germline CDR1 and CDR2: SGHTA and FQGTGA. V lost 2 bases to trimming and J lost 6 bases, with 11 bases between them. CDR3 bases: TGTGCCAGCAGCTTACGCGGATCTGGCGAGCAGTACTTC. Translation gives CASSLRGSGEQYF.

The V and J genes are TRBV27 and TRBJ1-6, with D unresolved. CDR3 length: 15 residues. V was trimmed by 2 bases and J by 7 bases, leaving 12 bases between them. Germline V gene data show CDR1 as MNHEY and CDR2 as SMNVEV (reference sequence). CDR3 in DNA: TGTGCCAGCAGTTTAACGGGGAAAACCAATTCACCCCTCCACTTT. It encodes CASSLTGKTNSPLHF.

The chain carries TRBV7-2 and TRBJ1-1, with D possibly matching TRBD1 (6 bases). CDR1 is SGHTA and CDR2 is FQGNSA in the germline V gene. This CDR3 spans 16 amino acids. V lost 5 bases to trimming and J lost 7 bases, with 23 bases between them. CDR3 DNA sequence: TGTGCCAGCAGCCAAGAAGGGGGGGGATGGGGCGGTGAAGCTTTCTTT. Protein sequence: CASSQEGGGWGGEAFF.

The chain recombines TRBV9 with TRBJ2-3, with D possibly matching TRBD2 (5 bases). The V and J ends lost 7 bases and 0 bases respectively, with 9 bases between them. Germline CDR1 is SGDLS and CDR2 is YYNGEE. The CDR3 totals 13 residues. The CDR3 DNA reads as TGTGCCAGCGGGAGTCCGAGCACAGATACGCAGTATTTT. This encodes CASGSPSTDTQYF.

This clone was picked up a small number of times. V gene TRBV9 combines with J gene TRBJ2-3; 8 nucleotides line up with TRBD2. This CDR3 is 15 amino acids long. V was pared by 0 bases and J by 4 bases, with 4 bases of the junction left unmatched. CDR1 and CDR2 from the germline V gene are SGDLS and YYNGEE. CDR3 amino acids: CASSVAGGPPDTQYF. The CDR3 region has the DNA TGTGCCAGCAGCGTAGCGGGGGGGCCCCCAGATACGCAGTATTTT. Supplemented by reference TRBV9 and TRBJ2-3, the full variable domain reads DSGVTQTPKHLITATGQRVTLRCSPRSGDLSVYWYQQSLDQGLQFLIQYYNGEERAKGNILERFSAQQFPDLHSELNLSSLELGDSALYFCASSVAGGPPDTQYFGPGTRLTVL.

This clone was found a few times. This chain uses TRBV9 with TRBJ2-3, with 9 bases that match TRBD2. This CDR3 spans 14 amino acids. The trim removed 9 bases at V and 5 bases at J, leaving 10 bases unmatched. Per germline, CDR1 SGDLS and CDR2 YYNGEE. CDR3 sequence: CATPPRGGEDTQYF. CDR3 bases: TGTGCCACCCCCCCGCGGGGGGGCGAAGATACGCAGTATTTT.

This clone appeared a few times. The chain combines TRBV28 with TRBJ1-5, with D unclear. This CDR3 has 15 amino acids. From germline, CDR1 is MDHEN and CDR2 SYDVKM. Trimming took 8 bases from V and 2 from J, leaving 16 bases between them. CDR3 in DNA: TGTGCCAGCTCCGATGGAAAGAGGCGCAATCAGCCCCAGCATTTT. Residues: CASSDGKRRNQPQHF. Based on the CDR3 plus reference TRBV28 and TRBJ1-5, the full variable domain is DVKVTQSSRYLVKRTGEKVFLECVQDMDHENMFWYRQDPGLGLRLIYFSYDVKMKEKGDIPEGYSVSREKKERFSLILESASTNQTSMYLCASSDGKRRNQPQHFGDGTRLSIL.

There are a few counts of this clone. This chain uses TRBV27 with TRBJ2-1; TRBD2 agrees at 13 bases. The CDR3 totals 16 residues. The V segment lost 5 bases and the J segment 6 bases; nucleotides outside the gene matches: 7. Germline lookup yields CDR1 MNHEY and CDR2 SMNVEV (reference sequence). This CDR3 reads CASSTKLAGGPNEQFF. The CDR3 DNA sequence: TGTGCCAGCAGTACCAAACTAGCGGGGGGGCCCAATGAGCAGTTCTTC.

This clone has more than one count but fewer than ten. This rearrangement joins TRBV7-3 to TRBJ2-1; 8 bases match TRBD2. The length of the CDR3 is 15 residues. The germline CDR1 and CDR2 sequences are SGHTA and FQGTGA. The trim removed 5 bases at V and 6 bases at J, leaving 9 bases unmatched. CDR3 sequence: CASSPSTSARNEQFF. CDR3 sequence (DNA): TGTGCCAGCAGCCCCTCGACTAGCGCACGCAATGAGCAGTTCTTC.

This clone was counted only a few times. V is TRBV29-1 and J is TRBJ1-4; 7 bases align to TRBD1. With 5 bases clipped from V and 5 bases from J, the junction kept 5 bases outside the gene matches. Germline lookup yields CDR1 SQVTM and CDR2 ANQGSEA. The CDR3 is 13 residues long. Here the CDR3 reads CSVFLQGNEKLFF. For the CDR3, the DNA is TGCAGCGTTTTTCTACAGGGGAATGAAAAACTGTTTTTT.

The chain joins TRBV4-3 to TRBJ1-4; TRBD1 might be the D (6 bases). Trimming took off 4 bases at V and 5 bases at J, with 14 bases between the two ends. The CDR3 totals 15 residues. In germline, CDR1 is LGHNA, CDR2 YSLEER. CDR3 protein: CASSPFGQQNEKLFF. DNA of the CDR3: TGCGCCAGCAGCCCCTTCGGACAGCAAAATGAAAAACTGTTTTTT.

This clone ranks as medium-sized. The rearrangement joins TRBV7-2 to TRBJ2-7; 11 nucleotides match TRBD2. There are 15 residues in the CDR3. Per the germline V gene, CDR1 is SGHTA and CDR2 is FQGNSA. V lost 4 bases, J lost 3 bases, and 5 bases stayed unmatched. The CDR3 spells CASSYYGTSGYEQYF. As DNA, the CDR3 is TGTGCCAGCAGCTATTACGGGACTAGCGGCTACGAGCAGTACTTC. The variable domain in full, with the rest retrieved from reference TRBV7-2 and TRBJ2-7, is GAGVSQSPSNKVTEKGKDVELRCDPISGHTALYWYRQSLGQGLEFLIYFQGNSAPDKSGLPSDRFSAERTGGSVSTLTIQRTQQEDSAVYLCASSYYGTSGYEQYFGPGTRLTVT.

This clone was seen a few times. The rearrangement links TRBV4-1 to TRBJ1-2; D not certain. Trimming cost V 1 base and J 7 bases, with 16 bases left between them. Germline loops: CDR1 MGHRA, CDR2 YSYEKL. The CDR3 has 15 amino acids. The DNA of the CDR3 is TGCGCCAGCAGCCAAGGCGCAGGCCCGACCGCTGGCTACACCTTC. This encodes CASSQGAGPTAGYTF.

The chain recombines TRBV7-3 with TRBJ2-3; 7 bases match TRBD2. After removal of 1 base from V and 0 bases from J, the junction contained 7 bases not matched to a gene. Germline assignment: CDR1 SGHTA and CDR2 FQGTGA. This CDR3 comprises 17 residues. The CDR3 coding sequence is TGTGCCAGCAGCTTAAGCGGGGGACTCACTAGCACAGATACGCAGTATTTT. It translates to CASSLSGGLTSTDTQYF.